Listed here is a single TCR beta chain. The data were taken from a study of blood T cell repertoires in COVID-19. TCRdb keeps only in-frame clones here, not all; method: immunoSEQ multiplex PCR. The table has 100,000 to 120,000 clones, around 85% seen once. This sequence originates from a man aged 50 to 60 with acute or convalescent COVID-19. The sample comprised peripheral blood.

The DNA for the CDR3 is TGTGCCAGCCGACGGGGGGATGGAAACACCATATATTTT. This sequence encodes CASRRGDGNTIYF. V and J are TRBV12-3 or TRBV12-4 and TRBJ1-3; D possibly corresponds to TRBD1 (5 bases). The length of the CDR3 is 13 residues. The V and J ends lost 8 bases and 3 bases respectively, with 11 bases between them.